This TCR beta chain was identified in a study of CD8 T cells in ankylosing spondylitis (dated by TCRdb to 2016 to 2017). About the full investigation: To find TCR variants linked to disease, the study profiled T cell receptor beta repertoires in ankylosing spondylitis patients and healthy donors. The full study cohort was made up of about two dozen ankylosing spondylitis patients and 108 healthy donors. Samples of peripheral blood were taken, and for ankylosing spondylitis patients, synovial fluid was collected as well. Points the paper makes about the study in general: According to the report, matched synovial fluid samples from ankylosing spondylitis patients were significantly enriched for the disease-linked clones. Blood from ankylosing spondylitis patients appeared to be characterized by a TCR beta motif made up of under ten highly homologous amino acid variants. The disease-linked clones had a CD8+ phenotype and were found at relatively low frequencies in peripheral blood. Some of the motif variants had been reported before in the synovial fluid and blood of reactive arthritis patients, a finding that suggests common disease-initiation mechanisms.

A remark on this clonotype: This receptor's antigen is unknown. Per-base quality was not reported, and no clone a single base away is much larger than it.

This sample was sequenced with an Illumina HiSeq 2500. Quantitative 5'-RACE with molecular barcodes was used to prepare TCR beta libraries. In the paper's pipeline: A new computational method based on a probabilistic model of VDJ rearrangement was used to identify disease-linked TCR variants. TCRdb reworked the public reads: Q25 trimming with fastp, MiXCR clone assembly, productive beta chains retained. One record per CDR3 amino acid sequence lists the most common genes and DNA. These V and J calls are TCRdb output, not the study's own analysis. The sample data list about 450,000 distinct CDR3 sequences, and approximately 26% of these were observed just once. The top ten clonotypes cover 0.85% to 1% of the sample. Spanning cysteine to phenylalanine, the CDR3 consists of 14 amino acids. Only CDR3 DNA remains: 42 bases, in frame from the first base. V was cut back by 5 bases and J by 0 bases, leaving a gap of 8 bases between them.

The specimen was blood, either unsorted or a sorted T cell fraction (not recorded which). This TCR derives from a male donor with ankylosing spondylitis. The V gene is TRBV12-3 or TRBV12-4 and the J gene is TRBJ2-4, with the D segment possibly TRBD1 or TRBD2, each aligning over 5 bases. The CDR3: CASSGGGAKNIQYF. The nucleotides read TGTGCCAGCAGTGGTGGGGGAGCCAAAAACATTCAGTACTTC.